This T cell receptor beta chain was profiled in a study of early T cells in non-severe SARS-CoV-2 infection. Study-level background: The input, bulk RNA from unsorted whole blood, was sequenced, and chains were unpaired.

In regard to this clonotype: Its antigen remains unknown.

Study findings and constraints: Reliance on VDJdb matching favored anti-spike CD8 responses; private and CD4 specificities were missed.

V was shortened by 0 bases and J by 9 bases, with 15 bases between the two germline ends. Germline CDR1 reads DFQATT; CDR2 reads SNEGSKA (reference sequence). The CDR3 has 14 residues. Unique molecular identifiers tagged individual cDNA molecules. TCRdb used MiXCR to reprocess the 5' RACE reads, holding one entry per CDR3 protein. The sample lists 55,000 to 80,000 distinct CDR3 sequences, about 10% occurring once. The chain carries TRBV20-1 and TRBJ2-1; TRBD1 or TRBD2 may be the D gene (6 bases each). The specimen comprised whole blood, sampled at baseline. The TCR sequence derives from an adult who was a healthcare worker with PCR-confirmed SARS-CoV-2 infection or an uninfected control (not recorded which). CDR3 sequence (DNA): TGCAGTGCTAGAGATCTATCAAGGGGGGCTGAGCAGTTCTTC. It codes for CSARDLSRGAEQFF.